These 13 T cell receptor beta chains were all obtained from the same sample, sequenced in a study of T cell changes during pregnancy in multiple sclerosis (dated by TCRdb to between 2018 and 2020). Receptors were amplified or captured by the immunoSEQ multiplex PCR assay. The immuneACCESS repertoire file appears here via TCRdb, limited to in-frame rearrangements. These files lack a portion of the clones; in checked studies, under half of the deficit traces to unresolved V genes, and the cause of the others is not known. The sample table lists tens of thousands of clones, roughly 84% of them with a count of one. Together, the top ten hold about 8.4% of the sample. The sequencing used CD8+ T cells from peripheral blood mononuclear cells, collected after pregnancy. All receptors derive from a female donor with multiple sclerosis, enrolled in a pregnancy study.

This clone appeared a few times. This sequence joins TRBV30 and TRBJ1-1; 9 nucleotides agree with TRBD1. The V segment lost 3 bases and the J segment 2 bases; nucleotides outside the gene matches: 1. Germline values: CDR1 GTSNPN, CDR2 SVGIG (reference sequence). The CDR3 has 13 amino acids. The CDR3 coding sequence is TGTGCCTGGAGCACAGGGGGCAACACTGAAGCTTTCTTT. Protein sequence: CAWSTGGNTEAFF.

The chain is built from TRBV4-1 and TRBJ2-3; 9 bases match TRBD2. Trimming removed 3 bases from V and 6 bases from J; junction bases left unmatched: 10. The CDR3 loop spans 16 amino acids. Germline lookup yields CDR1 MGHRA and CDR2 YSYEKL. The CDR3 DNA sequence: TGCGCCAGCAGCCACAGACTAGCGGACCAGGGTGATACGCAGTATTTT. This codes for CASSHRLADQGDTQYF.

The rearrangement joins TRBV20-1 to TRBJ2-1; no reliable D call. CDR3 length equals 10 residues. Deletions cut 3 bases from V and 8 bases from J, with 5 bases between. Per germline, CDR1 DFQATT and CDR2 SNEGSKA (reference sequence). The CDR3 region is CSASFHEQFF. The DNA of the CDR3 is TGCAGTGCTAGCTTTCATGAGCAGTTCTTC.

The CDR3 reads CASSRDRGEGNTEAFF. The CDR3 DNA reads TGTGCCAGCAGCCGGGACAGGGGAGAAGGGAACACTGAAGCTTTCTTT. V and J are TRBV28 and TRBJ1-1, with 10 bases that match TRBD1. V trimming: 6 bases; J trimming: 1 base; junction bases outside the gene matches: 8. The CDR3 has 16 residues. Germline loops: CDR1 MDHEN, CDR2 SYDVKM.

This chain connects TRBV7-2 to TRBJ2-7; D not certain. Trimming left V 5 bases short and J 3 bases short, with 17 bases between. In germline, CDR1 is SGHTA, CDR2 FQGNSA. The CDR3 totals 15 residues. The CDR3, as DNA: TGTGCCAGCAGCACTCTTGACTCCCCGGGCTACGAGCAGTACTTC. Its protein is CASSTLDSPGYEQYF.

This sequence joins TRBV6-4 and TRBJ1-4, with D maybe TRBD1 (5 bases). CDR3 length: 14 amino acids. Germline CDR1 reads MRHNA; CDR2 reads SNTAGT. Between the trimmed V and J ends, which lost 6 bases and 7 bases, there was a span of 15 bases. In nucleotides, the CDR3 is TGTGCCAGCAGCACGGGACTTGAGGGTGAAAAACTGTTTTTT. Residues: CASSTGLEGEKLFF.

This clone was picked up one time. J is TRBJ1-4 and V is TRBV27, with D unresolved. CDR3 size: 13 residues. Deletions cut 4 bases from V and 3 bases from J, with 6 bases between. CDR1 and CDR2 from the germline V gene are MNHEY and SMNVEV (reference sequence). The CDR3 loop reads CASSSGANEKLFF. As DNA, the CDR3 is TGTGCCAGCAGTTCCGGGGCTAATGAAAAACTGTTTTTT.

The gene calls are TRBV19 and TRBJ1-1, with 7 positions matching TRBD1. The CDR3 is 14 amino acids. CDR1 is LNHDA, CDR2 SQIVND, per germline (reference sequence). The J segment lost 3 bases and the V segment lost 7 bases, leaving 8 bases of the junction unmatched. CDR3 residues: CASIPGQRYTEAFF. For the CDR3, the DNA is TGTGCCAGTATACCGGGACAGCGATACACTGAAGCTTTCTTT.

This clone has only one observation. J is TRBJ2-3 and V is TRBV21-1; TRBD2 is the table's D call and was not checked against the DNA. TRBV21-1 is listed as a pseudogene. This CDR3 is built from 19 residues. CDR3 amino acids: CARPRSSGIGGPSTDTQYF. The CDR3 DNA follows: TGTGCCAGGCCTCGATCTAGCGGGATAGGGGGCCCTAGCACAGATACGCAGTATTTT.

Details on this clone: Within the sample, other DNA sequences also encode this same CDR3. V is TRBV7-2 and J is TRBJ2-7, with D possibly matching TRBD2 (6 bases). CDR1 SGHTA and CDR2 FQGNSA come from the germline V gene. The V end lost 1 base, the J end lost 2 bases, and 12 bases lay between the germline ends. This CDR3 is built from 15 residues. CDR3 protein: CASSLGLAPTYEQYF. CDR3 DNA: TGTGCCAGCAGCTTAGGGCTAGCGCCAACCTACGAGCAGTACTTC.

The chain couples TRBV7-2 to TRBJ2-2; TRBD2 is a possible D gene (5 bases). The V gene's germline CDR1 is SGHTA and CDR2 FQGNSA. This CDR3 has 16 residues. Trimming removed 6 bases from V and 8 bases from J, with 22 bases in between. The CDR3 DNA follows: TGTGCCAGCAGACCTTCGGGGAGCCTTTTAAGTGGGGAGCTGTTTTTT. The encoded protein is CASRPSGSLLSGELFF.

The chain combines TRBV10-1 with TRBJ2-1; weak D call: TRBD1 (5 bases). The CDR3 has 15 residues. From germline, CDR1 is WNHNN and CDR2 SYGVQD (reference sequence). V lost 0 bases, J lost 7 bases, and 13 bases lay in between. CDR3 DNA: TGCGCCAGCAGTGAGTCAGGCGGACATAAGAATGAGCAGTTCTTC. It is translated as CASSESGGHKNEQFF.

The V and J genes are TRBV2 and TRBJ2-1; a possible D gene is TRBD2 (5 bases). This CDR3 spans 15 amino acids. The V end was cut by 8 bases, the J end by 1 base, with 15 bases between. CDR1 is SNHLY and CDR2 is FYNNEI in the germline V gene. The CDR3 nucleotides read TGTGCCAGCTCCTCCTTAGCGTTTTCCTACAATGAGCAGTTCTTC. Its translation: CASSSLAFSYNEQFF. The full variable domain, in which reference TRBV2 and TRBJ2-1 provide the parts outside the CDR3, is EPEVTQTPSHQVTQMGQEVILRCVPISNHLYFYWYRQILGQKVEFLVSFYNNEISEKSEIFDDQFSVERPDGSNFTLKIRSTKLEDSAMYFCASSSLAFSYNEQFFGPGTRLTVL.